The entry that follows covers one TCR beta chain sequence. This record comes from a study of T cells expressing NK-cell markers. Turning to the study itself: Seven sequenced donors out of eight were HCMV-seropositive, one seronegative.

Libraries used 5'RACE template switching adding universal primer site and UMIs. TCRdb re-called the 5' RACE reads and gives one entry per CDR3 protein, without DNA. This sample's table reports 400,000 to 450,000 distinct CDR3 sequences. The CDR3 runs to 14 residues. Germline-derived CDR1 and CDR2 are SGDLS and YYNGEE. The material sequenced was blood T cells: a sorted CD56 or NKG2C T cell subset, CD4+ or CD8+ T cells, or bulk PBMC T cells (not recorded which). The rearrangement uses TRBV9 and TRBJ2-1; absent DNA, TCRdb's TRBD2 call cannot be checked. The receptor was derived from a woman between 18 and 75 years old in good health. This chain's CDR3 is CASSLGDYVHEQFF.